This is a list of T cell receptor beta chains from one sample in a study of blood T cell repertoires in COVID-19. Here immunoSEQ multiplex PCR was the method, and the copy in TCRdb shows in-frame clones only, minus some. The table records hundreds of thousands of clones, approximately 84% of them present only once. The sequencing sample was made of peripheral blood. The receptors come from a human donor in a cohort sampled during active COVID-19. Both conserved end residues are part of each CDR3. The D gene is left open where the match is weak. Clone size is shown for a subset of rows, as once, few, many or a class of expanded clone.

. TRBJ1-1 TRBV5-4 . TGTGCCAGCACAAACCAGGTGAACACTGAAGCTTTCTTT CASTNQVNTEAFF
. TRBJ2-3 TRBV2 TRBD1 TGTGCCAGCAGGGTAGACAGGGCAGGCACAGATACGCAGTATTTT CASRVDRAGTDTQYF
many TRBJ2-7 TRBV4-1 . TGCGCCAGCAGCCAAGATCCGGGTTTCGAGCAGTACTTC CASSQDPGFEQYF
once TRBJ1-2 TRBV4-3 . TGCGCCAGCAGCCAAGATCTTTATGGCTACACCTTC CASSQDLYGYTF
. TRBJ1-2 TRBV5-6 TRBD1 TGTGCCAGCAGCCCCGACAGGGGTTCGGGTGGCTACACCTTC CASSPDRGSGGYTF
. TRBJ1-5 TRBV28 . TGTGCCAGCCGGGTGACGGGAAAACAGCCCCAGCATTTT CASRVTGKQPQHF
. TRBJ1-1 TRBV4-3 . TGCGCCAGCAGCCAAGATAACGGGGGGTGGCGGCTTTACTTT CASSQDNGGWRLYF
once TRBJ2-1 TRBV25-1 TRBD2 TGTGCCAGCAGTGAAGGAGGCGGGAGTCTCGATGAGCAGTTCTTC CASSEGGGSLDEQFF
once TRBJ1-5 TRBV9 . TGTGCCAGCAGCGAACAAAACCCCAGGGTCATTAGCAATCAGCCCCAGCATTTT CASSEQNPRVISNQPQHF
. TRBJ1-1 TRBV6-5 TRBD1 TGTGCCAGCAGTTACTCCTTTACAGGGGGAACTGAAGCTTTCTTT CASSYSFTGGTEAFF
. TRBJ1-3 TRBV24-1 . TGTGCCGCGGGAGGACGGGATAAAAACACCATATATTTT CAAGGRDKNTIYF
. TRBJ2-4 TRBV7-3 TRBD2 TGTGCCAGCAGCTTTTCAGGCTGGGAGGGCATTCAGTACTTC CASSFSGWEGIQYF
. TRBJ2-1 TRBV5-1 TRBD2 TGCGCCAGCAGCTTGGGGGGACTAGCGGGAGGATCGGTTGAGCAGTTCTTC CASSLGGLAGGSVEQFF
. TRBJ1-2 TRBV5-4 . TGTGCCAGCAGCTTCTTCGATGGCTACACCTTC CASSFFDGYTF
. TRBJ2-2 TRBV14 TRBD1 TGTGCCAGCAGCCAACTACAGGGGGTTGCCGGGGAGCTGTTTTTT CASSQLQGVAGELFF
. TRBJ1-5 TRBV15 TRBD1 TGTGCCACCAGCAGAGAGAGAGGGACAGGGACGAATCAGCCCCAGCATTTT CATSRERGTGTNQPQHF
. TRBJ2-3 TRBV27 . TGTGCCAGCAGTTTCAACACAGATACGCAGTATTTT CASSFNTDTQYF
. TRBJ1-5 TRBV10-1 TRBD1 TGCGCCAGCAGGGTCCGAGGGACAGCGCTTCGGGTCTCTGGCAATCAGCCCCAGCATTTT CASRVRGTALRVSGNQPQHF
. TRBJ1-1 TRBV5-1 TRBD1 TGCGCCAGCAGCCTGGACAGGGGGAGTACTGAAGCTTTCTTT CASSLDRGSTEAFF
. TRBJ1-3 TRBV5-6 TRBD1 TGTGCCAGCAGCTTGGGACCCCGGGACAGTGGAAACACCATATATTTT CASSLGPRDSGNTIYF
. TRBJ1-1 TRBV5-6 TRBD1 TGTGCCAGCACCACAAGGGACAGGGTGGTAGTGACTGAAGCTTTCTTT CASTTRDRVVVTEAFF
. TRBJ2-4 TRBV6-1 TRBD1 TGTGCCAGCAGTGGGGCCGGGACAGGGCTCCAAAACATTCAGTACTTC CASSGAGTGLQNIQYF
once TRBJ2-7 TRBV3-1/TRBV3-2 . TGTGCCAGCAGTTGGAGCTCCTACGAGCAGTACTTC CASSWSSYEQYF
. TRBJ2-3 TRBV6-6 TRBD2 TGTGCCAGCAGTACACACGAGCCGGGACTAGCCTATACGCAGTATTTT CASSTHEPGLAYTQYF
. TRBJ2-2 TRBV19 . TGTGCCAGTAGTTGGGGTGTGGGGCTCAACACCGGGGAGCTGTTTTTT CASSWGVGLNTGELFF
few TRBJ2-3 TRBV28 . TGTGCCAGCAGTGCACAGGTCGATACGCAGTATTTT CASSAQVDTQYF
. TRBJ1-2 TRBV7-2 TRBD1 TGTGCCAGCAGCCCCCGGGACAGGGGAAATGGCTACACCTTC CASSPRDRGNGYTF
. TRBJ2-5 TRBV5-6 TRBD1 TGTGCCAGCAGCTCAGGGGGCGTTGAGACCCAGTACTTC CASSSGGVETQYF